This T cell receptor beta chain came from a study of vaccination and CD4 T cells after COVID-19. The overall study: The cells were exposed to overlapping spike peptides originating from SARS-CoV-2, HCoV-NL63, HCoV-OC43 and HCoV-229E for stimulation. General study findings and limits: Spike mono-reactivity was the property of 304 of 307 vaccine-specific clones in convalescent patients. The analysis of convalescent patients involved relatively few individuals and lacked early post-infection timepoints.

Cultured CD4+ T cell DNA was sequenced using the Oncomine TCR Beta short-read assay. One entry per CDR3 protein, called by TCRdb with MiXCR from the PCR reads. The sample has over 9,000 distinct CDR3 sequences, 65% to 80% seen once; the top ten hold approximately 38%. Treatment of the sample: roughly 11-day PBMC culture with coronavirus spike peptide pools or control peptides (ViraFEST assay). Cultures of PBMCs, roughly 2.1 million per well, were set up with about 10 IU/ml IL-2 and roughly 9.5 ug/ml peptide pools. This clonotype was counted only a few times. As yet, its antigen is unknown. The clonotype was recovered from a human donor who had recovered from COVID-19. Sequenced sample: CD4+ T cells from blood, cultured in vitro.

CDR3 region: CATSREDRNQPQHF. CDR3 bases: TGTGCCACCAGCAGAGAAGACCGCAATCAGCCCCAGCATTTT. The gene calls are TRBV15 and TRBJ1-5; D uncertain. V was pared by 0 bases and J by 2 bases, with 5 bases between. This CDR3 is built from 14 residues. CDR1 and CDR2 from the germline V gene are LNHNV and YYDKDF (reference sequence).